This TCR beta chain is drawn from a study of cytomegalovirus exposure and HLA in healthy donors. The PCR was carried out with 60 Vbeta primers and 13 Jbeta primers. Here immunoSEQ multiplex PCR was the method, and the copy in TCRdb shows in-frame clones only, minus some. The table lists around 120,000 clones, approximately 70% of them singletons, with less than 4.5% in the top ten. Those who donated were healthy bone marrow donors. This CDR3 contains 16 residues. Germline lookup yields CDR1 SGHVS and CDR2 FQNEAQ. The V gene end was trimmed by 3 bases and the J gene end by 7 bases; junction bases not matched to a gene: 7.

This TCR came from a man aged 30-40 years in good health and CMV-seropositive. Sequenced material: PBMCs. The chain carries TRBV7-8 and TRBJ2-1; 12 bases are shared with TRBD2. Here the CDR3 reads CASSLGTSGGWNEQFF. The CDR3 DNA follows: TGTGCCAGCAGCTTGGGAACTAGCGGGGGGTGGAATGAGCAGTTCTTC.